The clone carrying this TCR beta chain was seen repeatedly, ten times or more. Germline CDR1 reads SNHLY; CDR2 reads FYNNEI. V gave up 2 bases and J gave up 6 bases, with 16 bases separating them. The CDR3 contains 16 residues. The TCR beta library used iRepertoire HTBI primers with Arm-PCR amplification of CDR3. TCRdb itself ran the multiplex PCR reads through MiXCR, one entry per CDR3 protein. The repertoire holds roughly 400,000 distinct CDR3 sequences, with around 20% as singletons. Documented time point: persistent/refractory GD, antithyroid drugs over 5 years with positive TRAb. Construction of the TCR library relied on RNA isolated from PBMCs. These data belong to a study of regulatory T cells in long-lasting Graves disease.

The TCR sequence derives from a female donor with Graves disease. V gene TRBV2 combines with J gene TRBJ2-2, with a possible D match to TRBD2 (6 bases). The starting material was peripheral blood mononuclear cells (PBMCs), obtained when the disease was refractory, from a patient treated with antithyroid drugs. Here the CDR3 reads CASSESPRPGAGELFF. The CDR3 region has the DNA TGTGCCAGCAGTGAAAGCCCCAGACCGGGGGCCGGGGAGCTGTTTTTT.